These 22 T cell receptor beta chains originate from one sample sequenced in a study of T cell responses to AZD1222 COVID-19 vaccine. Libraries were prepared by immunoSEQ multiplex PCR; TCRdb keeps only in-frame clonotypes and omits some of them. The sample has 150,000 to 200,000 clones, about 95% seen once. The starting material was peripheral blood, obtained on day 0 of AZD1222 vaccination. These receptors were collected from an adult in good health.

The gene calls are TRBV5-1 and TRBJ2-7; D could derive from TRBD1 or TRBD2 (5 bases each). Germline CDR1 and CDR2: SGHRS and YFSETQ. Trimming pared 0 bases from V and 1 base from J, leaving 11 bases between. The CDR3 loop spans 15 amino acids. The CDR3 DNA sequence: TGCGCCAGCAGCTTGGTGGGGACGCTTTCCTACGAGCAGTACTTC. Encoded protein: CASSLVGTLSYEQYF.

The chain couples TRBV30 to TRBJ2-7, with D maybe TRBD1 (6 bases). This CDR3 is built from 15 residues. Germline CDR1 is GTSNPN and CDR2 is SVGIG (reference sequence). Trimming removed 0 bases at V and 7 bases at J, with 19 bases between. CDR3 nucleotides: TGTGCCTGGAGTGTTACAGGGTCAGTTCTCCTGGAGCAGTACTTC. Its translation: CAWSVTGSVLLEQYF. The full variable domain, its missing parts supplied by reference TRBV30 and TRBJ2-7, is SQTIHQWPATLVQPVGSPLSLECTVEGTSNPNLYWYRQAAGRGLQLLFYSVGIGQISSEVPQNLSASRPQDRQFILSSKKLLLSDSGFYLCAWSVTGSVLLEQYFGPGTRLTVT.

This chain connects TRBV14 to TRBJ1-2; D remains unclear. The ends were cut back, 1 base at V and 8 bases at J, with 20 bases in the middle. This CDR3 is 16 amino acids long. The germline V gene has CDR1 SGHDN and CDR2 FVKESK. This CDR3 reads CASSQGWVDPSGGYTF. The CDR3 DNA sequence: TGTGCCAGCAGCCAAGGATGGGTCGATCCCTCGGGAGGCTACACCTTC.

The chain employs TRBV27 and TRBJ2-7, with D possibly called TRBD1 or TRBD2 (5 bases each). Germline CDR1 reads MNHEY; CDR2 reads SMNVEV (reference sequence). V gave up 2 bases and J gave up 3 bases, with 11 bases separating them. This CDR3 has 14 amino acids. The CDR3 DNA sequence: TGTGCCAGCAGTTTACTTGGGGGTCTCTACGAGCAGTACTTC. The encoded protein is CASSLLGGLYEQYF.

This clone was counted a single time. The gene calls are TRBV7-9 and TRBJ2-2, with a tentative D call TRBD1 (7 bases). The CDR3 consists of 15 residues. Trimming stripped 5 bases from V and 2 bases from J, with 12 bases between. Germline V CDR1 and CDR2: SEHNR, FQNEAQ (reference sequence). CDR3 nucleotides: TGTGCCAGCAGCGTTGGAGGGGGCAACACCGGGGAGCTGTTTTTT. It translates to CASSVGGGNTGELFF.

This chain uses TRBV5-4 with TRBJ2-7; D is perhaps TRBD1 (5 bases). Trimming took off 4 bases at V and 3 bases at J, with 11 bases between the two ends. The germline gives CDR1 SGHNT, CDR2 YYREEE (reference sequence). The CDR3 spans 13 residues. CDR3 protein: CASSPGQFYEQYF. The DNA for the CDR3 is TGTGCCAGCAGCCCTGGACAATTCTACGAGCAGTACTTC.

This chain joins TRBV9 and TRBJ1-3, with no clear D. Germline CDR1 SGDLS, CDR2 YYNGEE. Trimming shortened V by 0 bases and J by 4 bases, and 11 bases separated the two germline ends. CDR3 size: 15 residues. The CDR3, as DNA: TGTGCCAGCAGCGTAGGCCAGAGAAAAGGAAACACCATATATTTT. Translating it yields CASSVGQRKGNTIYF.

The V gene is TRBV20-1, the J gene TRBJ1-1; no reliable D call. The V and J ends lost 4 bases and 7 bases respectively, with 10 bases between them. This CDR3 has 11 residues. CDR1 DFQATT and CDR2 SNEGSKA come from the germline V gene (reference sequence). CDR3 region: CSATPSSEAFF. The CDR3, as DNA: TGCAGTGCTACCCCGTCGAGTGAAGCTTTCTTT.

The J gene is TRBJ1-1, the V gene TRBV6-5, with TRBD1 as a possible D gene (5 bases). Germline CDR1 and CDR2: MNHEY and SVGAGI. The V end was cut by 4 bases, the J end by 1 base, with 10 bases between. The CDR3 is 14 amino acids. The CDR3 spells CASSFRTKNTEAFF. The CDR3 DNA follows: TGTGCCAGCAGTTTTCGGACAAAGAACACTGAAGCTTTCTTT.

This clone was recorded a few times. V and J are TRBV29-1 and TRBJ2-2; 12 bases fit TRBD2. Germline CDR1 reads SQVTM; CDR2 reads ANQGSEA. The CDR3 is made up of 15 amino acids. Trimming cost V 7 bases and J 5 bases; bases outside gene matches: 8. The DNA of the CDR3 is TGCAGCGCCCAGAGGACTAGCGGGGATACCGGGGAGCTGTTTTTT. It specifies CSAQRTSGDTGELFF.

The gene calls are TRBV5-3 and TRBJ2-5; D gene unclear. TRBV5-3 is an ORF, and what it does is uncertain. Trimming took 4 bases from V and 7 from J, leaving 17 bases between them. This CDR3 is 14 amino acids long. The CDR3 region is CARSPRPFLATQYF. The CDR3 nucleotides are TGTGCCAGAAGCCCACGACCGTTTCTGGCGACCCAGTACTTC.

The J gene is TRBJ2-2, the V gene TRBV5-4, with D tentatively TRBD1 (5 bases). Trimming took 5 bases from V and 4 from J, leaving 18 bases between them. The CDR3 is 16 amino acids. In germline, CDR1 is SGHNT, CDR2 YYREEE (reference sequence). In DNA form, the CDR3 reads TGTGCCAGCAGTCGTGGCCTCCAGGGTAGCACCGGGGAGCTGTTTTTT. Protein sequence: CASSRGLQGSTGELFF.

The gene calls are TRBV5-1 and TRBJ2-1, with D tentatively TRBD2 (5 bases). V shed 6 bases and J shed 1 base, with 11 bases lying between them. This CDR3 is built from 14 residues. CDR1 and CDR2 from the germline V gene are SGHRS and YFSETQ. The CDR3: CASMVERSYNEQFF. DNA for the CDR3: TGCGCCAGCATGGTCGAGCGGTCCTACAATGAGCAGTTCTTC.

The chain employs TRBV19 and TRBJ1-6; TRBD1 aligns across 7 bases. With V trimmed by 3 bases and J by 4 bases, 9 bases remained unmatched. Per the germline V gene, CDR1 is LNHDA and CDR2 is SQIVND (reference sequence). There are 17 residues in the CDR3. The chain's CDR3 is CASSILGQTSYNSPLHF. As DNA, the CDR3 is TGTGCCAGTAGTATTTTGGGACAGACTTCATATAATTCACCCCTCCACTTT.

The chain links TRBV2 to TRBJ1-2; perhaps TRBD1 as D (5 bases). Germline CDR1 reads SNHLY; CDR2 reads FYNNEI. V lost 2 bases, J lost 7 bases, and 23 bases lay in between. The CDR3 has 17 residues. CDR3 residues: CASSEPGSRGTAFGYTF. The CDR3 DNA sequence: TGTGCCAGCAGTGAACCCGGGAGCCGAGGGACGGCTTTTGGCTACACCTTC.

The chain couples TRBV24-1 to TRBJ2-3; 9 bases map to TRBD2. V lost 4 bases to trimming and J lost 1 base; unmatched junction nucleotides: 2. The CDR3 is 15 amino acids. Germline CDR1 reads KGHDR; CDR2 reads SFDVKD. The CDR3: CATSETSGGTDTQYF. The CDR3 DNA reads TGTGCCACCAGTGAGACTAGCGGAGGCACAGATACGCAGTATTTT.

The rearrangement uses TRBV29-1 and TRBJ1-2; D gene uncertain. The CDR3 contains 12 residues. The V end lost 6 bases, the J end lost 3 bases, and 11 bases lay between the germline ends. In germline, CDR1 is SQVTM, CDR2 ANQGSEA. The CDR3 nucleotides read TGCAGCGTCGACGAGCTTTACTATGGCTACACCTTC. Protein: CSVDELYYGYTF.

CDR3 sequence (DNA): TGTGCCAGCAGTGGGGGACTGCTAGGGCCCCAGCATTTT. Protein product: CASSGGLLGPQHF. This sequence joins TRBV7-9 and TRBJ1-5; D is possibly TRBD1 (5 bases). The CDR3 is 13 residues long. V was shortened by 6 bases and J by 9 bases, with 15 bases between the two germline ends. Germline assignment: CDR1 SEHNR and CDR2 FQNEAQ (reference sequence).

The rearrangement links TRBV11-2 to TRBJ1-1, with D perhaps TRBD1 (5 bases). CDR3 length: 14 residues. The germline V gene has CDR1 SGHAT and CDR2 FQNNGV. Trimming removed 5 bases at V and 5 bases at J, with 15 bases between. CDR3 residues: CASSQRAGGTEAFF. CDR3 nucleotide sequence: TGTGCCAGCAGCCAACGGGCCGGGGGAACTGAAGCTTTCTTT. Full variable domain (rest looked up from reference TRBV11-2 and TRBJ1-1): EAGVAQSPRYKIIEKRQSVAFWCNPISGHATLYWYQQILGQGPKLLIQFQNNGVVDDSQLPKDRFSAERLKGVDSTLKIQPAKLEDSAVYLCASSQRAGGTEAFFGQGTRLTVV.

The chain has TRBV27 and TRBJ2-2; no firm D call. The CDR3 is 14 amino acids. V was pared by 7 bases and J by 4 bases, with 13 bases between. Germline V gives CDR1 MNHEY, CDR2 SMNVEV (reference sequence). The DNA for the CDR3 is TGTGCCAGCACTTTGGGTTGGGGCACCGGGGAGCTGTTTTTT. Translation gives CASTLGWGTGELFF.

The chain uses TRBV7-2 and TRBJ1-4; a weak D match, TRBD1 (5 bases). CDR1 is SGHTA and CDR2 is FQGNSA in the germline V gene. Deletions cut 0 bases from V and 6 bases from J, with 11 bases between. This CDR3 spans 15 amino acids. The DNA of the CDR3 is TGTGCCAGCAGCTTAGCTGGGGCAGTTCATGAAAAACTGTTTTTT. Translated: CASSLAGAVHEKLFF.

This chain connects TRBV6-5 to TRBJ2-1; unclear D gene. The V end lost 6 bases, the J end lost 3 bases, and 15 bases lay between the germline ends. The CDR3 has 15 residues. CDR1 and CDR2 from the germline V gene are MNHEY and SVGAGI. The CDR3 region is CASRTQDALYNEQFF. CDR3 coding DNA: TGTGCCAGCAGGACTCAGGACGCACTCTACAATGAGCAGTTCTTC.